This T cell receptor beta chain was captured by sequencing in a study of cytomegalovirus exposure and HLA in healthy donors. Whole-study findings and limits: Specificity of a few CMV-associated chains for CMV antigens was verified in vitro. Researchers reported in a later analysis that common viral pathogens appeared linked to several top clusters.

With respect to this clone: The antigen is undetermined.

Germline trimming cut 7 bases from V and 8 bases from J; bases unmatched to any gene: 14. The length of the CDR3 is 15 residues. CDR1 is MNHNS and CDR2 is SASEGT in the germline V gene. PCR used 60 Vbeta primers and 13 Jbeta primers. Profiled with immunoSEQ multiplex PCR; TCRdb holds only in-frame clones, not every one. The sample consists of around 150,000 clones, about two thirds of them appearing once. Sequencing input: PBMCs. This sequence was found in a man between 45 and 60 years old in good health and CMV-seropositive. The V call is TRBV6-1, the J call TRBJ2-5; 9 bases match TRBD2. CDR3 sequence (DNA): TGTGCCAGCACCCGAGGCGGGACTAGCTCCCTTACCCAGTACTTC. Encoded protein: CASTRGGTSSLTQYF.